Below are 18 T cell receptor beta chains sequenced from a single sample in a study of T cells in Graves' hyperthyroidism and ophthalmopathy. Amplification of TCR beta CDR3 regions used RNA as the template. TCR CDR3 regions were first amplified by RT-PCR with HTBI primers. In TCRdb, the multiplex PCR reads were re-called with MiXCR into one record per CDR3 protein. The table includes approximately 740,000 distinct CDR3 sequences, around 15% detected once. Sequenced: blood. Receptors were obtained from a woman aged 18-30 years with Graves' hyperthyroidism.

Details on this clonotype: The junction departs from the called germline gene at one end, perhaps through a read error. The rearrangement links TRBV30 to TRBJ2-3; D uncertain. Germline loops: CDR1 GTSNPN, CDR2 SVGIG (reference sequence). The CDR3 has 13 residues. DNA for the CDR3: TGTGCCAGGAGTGTATTAGGTCCAGATACGCAGTATTTT. Its translation: CARSVLGPDTQYF.

This clonotype was detected only a few times. A much larger clone lies a single base off, so this may be a read error. The V gene is TRBV20-1, the J gene TRBJ2-7; 11 bases line up with TRBD2. The CDR3 extends over 14 amino acids. V shed 3 bases, J shed 6 bases, and the junction held 7 bases outside the gene matches. Germline CDR1 and CDR2: DFQATT and SNEGSKA (reference sequence). In DNA, the CDR3 is TGCAGTGCTAGGGGACTAGCGGCGGGCTGCGAGCAGTACTTC. Translating gives CSARGLAAGCEQYF.

This clonotype was recorded many times. This CDR3 is CASSKPGFTDEQYF. The CDR3, as DNA: TGTGCCAGCAGCAAACCAGGGTTTACCGACGAGCAGTACTTC. The rearrangement uses TRBV12-3 or TRBV12-4 and TRBJ2-7, with a possible D match to TRBD1 (5 bases). This CDR3 is built from 14 residues. V lost 6 bases and J 5 bases, leaving 17 bases between the germline ends.

The table lists this clonotype with many counts. The V and J genes are TRBV30 and TRBJ1-2; D may be TRBD1 (5 bases). CDR3 size: 15 residues. Trimming removed 2 bases at V and 5 bases at J, with 18 bases between. Germline V gene lookup returns CDR1 GTSNPN and CDR2 SVGIG (reference sequence). The CDR3 protein is CAWSFSSGTAYGYTF. As DNA, the CDR3 is TGTGCCTGGAGTTTTTCGTCCGGGACCGCTTATGGCTACACCTTC.

The V and J genes are TRBV4-1 and TRBJ2-2; 8 bases are a match to TRBD1. The trim removed 4 bases at V and 4 bases at J, leaving 8 bases unmatched. The germline CDR1 and CDR2 sequences are MGHRA and YSYEKL. The CDR3 has 16 residues. The CDR3 sequence: CASSLGQGWSTGELFF. CDR3 coding DNA: TGCGCCAGCAGCCTCGGACAGGGATGGAGCACCGGGGAGCTGTTTTTT.

This clonotype turned up a few times. J is TRBJ2-5 and V is TRBV20-1; D gene ambiguous. Germline-derived CDR1 and CDR2 are DFQATT and SNEGSKA (reference sequence). This CDR3 region has 19 residues. V lost 2 bases and J lost 1, with 26 bases in between. The CDR3, as DNA: TGCAGTGCTAGATTCTACGTTTTGGGCAGTTCGATTTCCCAAGAGACCCAGTACTTC. Protein product: CSARFYVLGSSISQETQYF.

V is TRBV3-1 and J is TRBJ2-1, with 7 bases identical to TRBD2. CDR3 length: 18 amino acids. Germline values: CDR1 LGHDT, CDR2 YNNKEL (reference sequence). J gave up 7 bases and V 0 bases, and 15 bases lay outside the gene matches. The DNA for the CDR3 is TGTGCCAGCAGCCAAGATCACCCGACTAGCACCCATAAGAATGAGCAGTTCTTC. Translation gives CASSQDHPTSTHKNEQFF.

This clonotype was picked up many times. The chain combines TRBV11-3 with TRBJ2-1; D tentatively fits TRBD1 or TRBD2 (5 bases each). Germline lookup yields CDR1 SGHNT and CDR2 YENEEA. V lost 3 bases to trimming and J lost 9 bases, with 12 bases between them. The CDR3 spans 13 residues. CDR3 DNA sequence: TGTGCCAGCAGCTTTTCGGGACCTGGTGAGCAGTTCTTC. This translates into CASSFSGPGEQFF.

The table lists this clonotype with a few counts. The chain uses TRBV29-1 and TRBJ2-7; TRBD2 is a possible D gene (7 bases). The CDR3 is 24 amino acids. CDR1 is SQVTM, CDR2 ANQGSEA, per germline. V lost 6 bases and J 5 bases, leaving 50 bases between the germline ends. The CDR3 DNA sequence: TGCAGCGTCCCAGGTCGTGTTTGGGGGGGCCCCGAGGAAGGAAACAGAGGGGATCCTAACGAGCAGTACTTC. Its translation: CSVPGRVWGGPEEGNRGDPNEQYF.

This clonotype has at least ten counts. The chain has TRBV28 and TRBJ1-4; D might be TRBD1 (5 bases). V lost 7 bases and J lost 0, with 9 bases in between. Germline lookup yields CDR1 MDHEN and CDR2 SYDVKM. This CDR3 is 14 amino acids long. The CDR3 region has the DNA TGTGCCAGCATCTCGGGGGCAACTAATGAAAAACTGTTTTTT. Translation gives CASISGATNEKLFF.

This clonotype was detected a few times. The chain employs TRBV20-1 and TRBJ1-6; possible D gene TRBD1, 6 bases. The CDR3 has 19 amino acids. Germline CDR1 DFQATT, CDR2 SNEGSKA (reference sequence). Deletions cut 6 bases from V and 6 bases from J, with 30 bases between. CDR3 coding DNA: TGCAGTGCCTGCCCCCCCGGCAGGGGAAAGTTATTCGGTAATTCACCCCTCCACTTT. Amino acids: CSACPPGRGKLFGNSPLHF.

This clonotype has just a few counts. This chain connects TRBV9 to TRBJ2-2; no clear D gene. The germline V gene has CDR1 SGDLS and CDR2 YYNGEE. The CDR3 spans 14 residues. V lost 4 bases, J lost 5 bases, and 12 bases lay in between. CDR3: CASSPHGATGELFF. The DNA for the CDR3 is TGTGCCAGCAGCCCCCATGGCGCGACCGGGGAGCTGTTTTTT.

This clonotype occurred many times. The junction does not match germline at one end; this may be a read error. The rearrangement joins TRBV20-1 to TRBJ1-1, with 7 nucleotides matching TRBD1. CDR3 size: 11 residues. The germline V gene has CDR1 DFQATT and CDR2 SNEGSKA (reference sequence). The CDR3 reads CSAIDRAEAFF. For the CDR3, the DNA is TGCAGTGCCATCGACAGGGCTGAGGCTTTCTTT.

This clonotype was observed a handful of times. The chain joins TRBV4-1 to TRBJ1-1, with D hard to call. V was trimmed by 0 bases and J by 4 bases, leaving 6 bases between them. CDR1 MGHRA and CDR2 YSYEKL come from the germline V gene. This CDR3 has 13 residues. DNA for the CDR3: TGCGCCAGCAGCCAAGATACGCCCACTGAAGCTTTCTTT. Amino acid sequence: CASSQDTPTEAFF.

This clonotype was found many times. The genes are TRBV6-2 or TRBV6-3 and TRBJ1-4; possible D gene TRBD1, 5 bases. V gave up 5 bases and J gave up 5 bases, with 15 bases separating them. This CDR3 has 15 amino acids. CDR1 is MNHEY and CDR2 is SVGEGT in the germline V gene. The CDR3 reads CASSDPGYENEKLFF. The CDR3, as DNA: TGTGCCAGCAGTGATCCAGGGTACGAGAATGAAAAACTGTTTTTT.

The chain couples TRBV6-1 to TRBJ2-3; D is perhaps TRBD1 (5 bases). This CDR3 is built from 13 residues. V lost 5 bases to trimming and J lost 6 bases, with 12 bases between them. Per the germline V gene, CDR1 is MNHNS and CDR2 is SASEGT. Here the CDR3 DNA reads TGTGCCAGCAGTACCAGGGTATCGGATACGCAGTATTTT. This sequence encodes CASSTRVSDTQYF.

The rearrangement links TRBV7-3 to TRBJ2-1, with a tentative D call TRBD2 (6 bases). The V gene's germline CDR1 is SGHTA and CDR2 FQGTGA. Trimming took off 2 bases at V and 4 bases at J, with 18 bases between the two ends. CDR3 size: 17 residues. CDR3 loop: CASSLHLTSSVYNEQFF. CDR3 in DNA: TGTGCCAGCAGCTTACACCTAACTAGCTCCGTATACAATGAGCAGTTCTTC.

In regard to this clonotype: A much larger clone differs by one base, so this may be a read error. The V and J genes are TRBV27 and TRBJ1-2; D might be TRBD1 (6 bases). V dropped 4 bases and J dropped 4 bases, with 13 bases sitting between them. Germline V gene sequence: CDR1 MNHEY, CDR2 SMNVEV (reference sequence). This CDR3 has 14 residues. CDR3 loop: CASSSNRDFYGYTF. The CDR3 nucleotides are TGTGCCAGCAGTTCAAACAGGGATTTCTATGGCTACACCTTC.